This T cell receptor beta chain was observed in a study of graft-versus-host responses after intestinal transplantation. Background on the study: Each recipient received anti-thymocyte globulin induction, then tacrolimus and steroids for approximately three years. Study-wide findings and caveats: Individuals who had graft-donor T cell macrochimerism had allografts that showed high graft-versus-host to host-versus-graft clonal ratios.

Sequencing used immunoSEQ multiplex PCR; TCRdb keeps in-frame clones, though not all of them. Of 80,000 to 100,000 clones listed, approximately 90% are singletons. With 8 bases removed from V and 3 bases from J, the gap between germline ends came to 14 bases. Germline V gene lookup returns CDR1 MDHEN and CDR2 SYDVKM. This CDR3 is built from 13 residues. To note about this clone: Its target is unknown.

The V and J genes are TRBV28 and TRBJ2-7; D is possibly TRBD2 (5 bases). This TCR derives from a human donor who was the organ donor for an intestinal transplant. The specimen was unstimulated CD8+ T cells sorted from spleen or lymph node cells, collected before transplant. For the CDR3, the DNA is TGTGCCAGCGTAGCAGGTCGGGGCTACGAGCAGTACTTC. Translation gives CASVAGRGYEQYF.